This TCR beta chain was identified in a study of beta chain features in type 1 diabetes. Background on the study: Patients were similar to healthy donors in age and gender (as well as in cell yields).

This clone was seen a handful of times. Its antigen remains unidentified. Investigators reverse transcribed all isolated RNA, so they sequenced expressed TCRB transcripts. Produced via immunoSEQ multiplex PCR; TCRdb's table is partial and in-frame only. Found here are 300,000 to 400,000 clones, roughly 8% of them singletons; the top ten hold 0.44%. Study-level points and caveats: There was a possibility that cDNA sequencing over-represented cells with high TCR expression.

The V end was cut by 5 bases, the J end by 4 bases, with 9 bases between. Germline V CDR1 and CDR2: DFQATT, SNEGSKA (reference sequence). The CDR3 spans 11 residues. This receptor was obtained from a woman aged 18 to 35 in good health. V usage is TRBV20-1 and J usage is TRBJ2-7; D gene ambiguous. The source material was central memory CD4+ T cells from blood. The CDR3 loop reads CSASTQYEQYF. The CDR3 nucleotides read TGCAGTGCTTCCACCCAGTACGAGCAGTACTTC.